Here is one T cell receptor beta chain with its context. What it binds is not known. The data were taken from a study of radiation and T cells in renal cell carcinoma. The V and J ends lost 3 bases and 8 bases respectively, with 13 bases between them. Per germline, CDR1 LNHDA and CDR2 SQIVND (reference sequence). This CDR3 region has 14 residues. Regarding time point: blood 4 weeks post-SBRT, at nephrectomy. Treatment given: 15 Gy SBRT to primary tumor, nephrectomy 4 weeks later. Nephrectomy followed 15 Gy stereotactic body radiation by 4 weeks. Points from the study as a whole: From baseline, blood top tumor clonotypes peaked at 2 weeks post-radiation.

Assay used: immunoSEQ multiplex PCR; TCRdb lists only in-frame clones, some missing. The data show about 78,000 clones, with about 89% seen just once and roughly 5.4% held by the top ten. The input for sequencing was blood, taken from a patient whose treatment included radiotherapy and nephrectomy. The clonotype originates from a woman aged 70-85 years with renal cell carcinoma. The J gene is TRBJ1-4, the V gene TRBV19, with D unclear. The CDR3: CASSIPGLGEKLFF. The CDR3 region has the DNA TGTGCCAGTAGTATCCCCGGGCTTGGAGAAAAACTGTTTTTT.